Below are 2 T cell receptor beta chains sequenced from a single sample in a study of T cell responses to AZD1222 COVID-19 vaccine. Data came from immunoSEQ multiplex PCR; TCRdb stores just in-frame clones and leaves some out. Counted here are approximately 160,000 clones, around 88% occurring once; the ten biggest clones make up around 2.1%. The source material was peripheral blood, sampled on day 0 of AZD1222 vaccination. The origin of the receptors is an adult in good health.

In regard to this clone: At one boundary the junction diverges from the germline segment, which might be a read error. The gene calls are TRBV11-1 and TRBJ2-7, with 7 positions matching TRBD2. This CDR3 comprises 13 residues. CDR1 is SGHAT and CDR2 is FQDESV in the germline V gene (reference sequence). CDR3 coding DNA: TGTGCCAGCAGCTTAATCACGGCGGGAGCTGAAAGCTTC. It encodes CASSLITAGAESF.

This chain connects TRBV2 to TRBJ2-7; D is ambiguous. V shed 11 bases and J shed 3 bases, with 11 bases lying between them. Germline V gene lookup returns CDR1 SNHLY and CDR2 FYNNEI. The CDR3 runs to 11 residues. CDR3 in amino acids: CAGSTYYEQYF. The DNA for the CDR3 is TGTGCCGGTTCGACCTACTACGAGCAGTACTTC.